These T cell receptor beta chains were read from a single sample in a study of blood T cell repertoires in COVID-19. Libraries were prepared by immunoSEQ multiplex PCR; TCRdb keeps only in-frame clonotypes and omits some of them. The table includes roughly 110,000 clones, approximately 90% detected once. The sequenced sample consisted of peripheral blood. The receptors here all came from a man over 45 with active or convalescent COVID-19. The CDR3 runs from the conserved cysteine through the conserved F or W. Each record gives: V gene, J gene, D gene, clone size, CDR3 DNA, CDR3 protein. A D gene is named only where the DNA matches it firmly. The listing skips clone size in some rows; elsewhere it reads once, few, many or a size class.

TRBV19,TRBJ1-4,NA,NA,TGTGCCAGCAGAGATCTCCGGGGTTTAGAAAAACTGTTTTTT,CASRDLRGLEKLFF
TRBV28,TRBJ2-2,TRBD2,NA,TGTGCCAGCAGTGAGAAGGGGTTTCGGGGCGGGAGAGTGGCCGGGGAGCTGTTTTTT,CASSEKGFRGGRVAGELFF
TRBV5-5,TRBJ1-2,TRBD1,NA,TGTGCCAGCAGCTTGGTTCAGGGGGGTCCCTATGGCTACACCTTC,CASSLVQGGPYGYTF
TRBV28,TRBJ1-3,NA,NA,TGTGCCAGCAGTTTGGGCACTGGAAACACCATATATTTT,CASSLGTGNTIYF
TRBV4-2,TRBJ1-5,NA,NA,TGTGCCAGCAGCCAATATGAGGGAAGAGATCAGCCCCAGCATTTT,CASSQYEGRDQPQHF
TRBV6-5,TRBJ1-2,TRBD1,NA,TGTGCCACCGGACAGGGAAACAACTATGGCTACACCTTC,CATGQGNNYGYTF
TRBV28,TRBJ2-2,TRBD2,NA,TGTGCCAGCAGTCCATCCGGGACTAGCGGGAGAGTGAACACCGGGGAGCTGTTTTTT,CASSPSGTSGRVNTGELFF
TRBV5-8,TRBJ2-3,NA,NA,TGTGCCAGCAGCTTGGCCGGGAGAGGAGATACGCAGTATTTT,CASSLAGRGDTQYF
TRBV7-8,TRBJ2-4,NA,NA,TGTGCCAGCAGCTTAAGTTTAGGGGGAACCAAAAACATTCAGTACTTC,CASSLSLGGTKNIQYF
TRBV29-1,TRBJ2-5,TRBD1,NA,TGCAGCGTCGACAGGGGGCGTGAGACCCAGTACTTC,CSVDRGRETQYF
TRBV30,TRBJ2-7,NA,NA,TGTGCCTGGAGTATGGGGCCCTACGAGCAGTACTTC,CAWSMGPYEQYF
TRBV7-8,TRBJ2-7,TRBD1,NA,TGTGCCAGCAGCTTAACGGGACAGGTATACGAGCAGTACTTC,CASSLTGQVYEQYF
TRBV3-1/TRBV3-2,TRBJ2-3,TRBD2,NA,TGTGCCAGCAGCCAAGCTTCCGGGAGGGGCACAGATACGCAGTATTTT,CASSQASGRGTDTQYF
TRBV2,TRBJ2-1,TRBD1,NA,TGTGCCAGCAGTTTAGACAGGGCGCGACAGTTCTTC,CASSLDRARQFF
TRBV3-1/TRBV3-2,TRBJ2-1,NA,NA,TGTGCCAGCAGCCAAGGGACTTGGTCTAAGCAGTTCTTC,CASSQGTWSKQFF
TRBV6-5,TRBJ2-2,NA,NA,TGTGCCAGCAGTTACTTGGTAGACACCGGGGAGCTGTTTTTT,CASSYLVDTGELFF
TRBV2,TRBJ1-5,TRBD1,NA,TGTGCCAGCAGTACCGACAGGGAGTATCAGCCCCAGCATTTT,CASSTDREYQPQHF
TRBV6-6,TRBJ2-5,NA,NA,TGTGCCAGCAGTTACTCGAGGCAGGGGGGGACCCAGTACTTC,CASSYSRQGGTQYF
TRBV4-3,TRBJ2-3,NA,NA,TGCGCCAGCAGCCAAGTAGCAGGGTTTAGCACAGATACGCAGTATTTT,CASSQVAGFSTDTQYF
TRBV6-1,TRBJ2-1,TRBD2,NA,TGTGCCAGCAGTGAAGGTAGGGAGGGCCCTCCCATCGAGTTCTTC,CASSEGREGPPIEFF
TRBV7-9,TRBJ1-4,NA,NA,TGTGCCAGCAGCTTAGGAGTCGGGATCCTGTTTTTT,CASSLGVGILFF
TRBV14,TRBJ2-1,TRBD1,NA,TGTGCCAGCAGCCCTGACAGGGGCTCCTACAATGAGCAGTTCTTC,CASSPDRGSYNEQFF
TRBV30,TRBJ2-1,TRBD2,NA,TGTGCCTGGAAATTGCGGGAGGACAATGAGCAGTTCTTC,CAWKLREDNEQFF
TRBV30,TRBJ2-5,NA,NA,TGTGCCTGGTACAGGGAGGGTCGGGAGACCCAGTACTTC,CAWYREGRETQYF
TRBV12-3/TRBV12-4,TRBJ2-6,NA,NA,TGTGCCAGCAGTTCATCTGGGGCCAACGTCCTGACTTTC,CASSSSGANVLTF
TRBV11-2,TRBJ2-2,TRBD2,NA,TGTGCCAGCAGCTCCCTAGCGGGAGGGCCAGGCGGGGAGCTGTTTTTT,CASSSLAGGPGGELFF
TRBV11-2,TRBJ2-2,TRBD2,NA,TGTGCCAGCAGCCCCCTGACTAGCGGAAACACCGGGGAGCTGTTTTTT,CASSPLTSGNTGELFF
TRBV29-1,TRBJ2-7,NA,NA,TGCAGCGTCCGTCAGGGCCCCTCAGAGCAGTACTTC,CSVRQGPSEQYF
TRBV7-9,TRBJ1-3,NA,few,TGTGCCAGCAGCTCCCCTCGTCGAGCTGGAAACACCATATATTTT,CASSSPRRAGNTIYF